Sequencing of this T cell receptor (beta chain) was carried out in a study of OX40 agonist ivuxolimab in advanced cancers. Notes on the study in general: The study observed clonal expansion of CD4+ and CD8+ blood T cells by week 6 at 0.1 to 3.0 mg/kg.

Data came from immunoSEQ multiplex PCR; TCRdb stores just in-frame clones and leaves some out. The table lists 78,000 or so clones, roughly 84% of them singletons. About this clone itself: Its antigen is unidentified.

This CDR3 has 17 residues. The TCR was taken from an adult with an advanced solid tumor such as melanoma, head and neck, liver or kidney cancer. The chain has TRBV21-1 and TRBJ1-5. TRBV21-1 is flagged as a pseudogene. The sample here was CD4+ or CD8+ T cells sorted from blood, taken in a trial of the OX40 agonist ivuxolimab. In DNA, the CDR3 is TGTGCCAGCAGTCGTGTACTGGCGATCACGGACAATCAGCCCCAGCATTTT. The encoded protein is CASSRVLAITDNQPQHF.